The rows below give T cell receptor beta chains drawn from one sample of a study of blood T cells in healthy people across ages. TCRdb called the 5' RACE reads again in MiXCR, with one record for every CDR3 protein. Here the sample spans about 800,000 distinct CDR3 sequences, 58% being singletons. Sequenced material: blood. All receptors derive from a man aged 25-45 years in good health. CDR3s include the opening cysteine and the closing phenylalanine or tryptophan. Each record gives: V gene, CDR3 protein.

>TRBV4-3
CASSQDLTSRLYF
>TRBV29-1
CSVGIAGVGEQFF
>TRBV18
CASSTGGRMNTEAFF
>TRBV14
CASSQNRGTEAFF
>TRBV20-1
CSTRGTRTYEQYF
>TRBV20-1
CSARGGQGSSYEQYF
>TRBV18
CASSLGLEHSYNEQFF
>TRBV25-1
CASSAIPLGSWTGTFEETQYF
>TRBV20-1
CSASRGEQYF
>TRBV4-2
CASSLLGQGSYNEQFF
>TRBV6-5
CASRNRVGTGELFF
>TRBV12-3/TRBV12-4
CASSLSDDTDTQYF
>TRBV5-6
CASSPAGGEQYF
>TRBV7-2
CASSPQSRAAPGGGYTF
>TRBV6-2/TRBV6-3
CASSAGRLREQYF
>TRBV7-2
CASSLSRTGGLDTQYF
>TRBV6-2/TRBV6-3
CASSDSGTGYEKLFF
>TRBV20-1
CSASPPGTSYEQYF
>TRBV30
CARDSSSYEQYF
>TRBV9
CASSPWTSGNEQFF
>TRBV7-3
CASSFRLAGYGEQFF
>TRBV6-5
CASSKDSHSPLHF